This TCR beta chain came from a study of cytomegalovirus exposure and HLA in healthy donors. Study as a whole: There were more than 350 genotyped donors. Of these, roughly 80% fell in the genetic ancestry cluster associated with self-reported Caucasian donors. Study-wide findings and caveats: TCR beta sequences reportedly predicted most subjects' HLA-A and HLA-B alleles accurately. Looking again later, the authors saw that most CMV-associated TCR beta chains seemed HLA-restricted.

13 Jbeta primers and 60 Vbeta primers were used for the PCR. The table came from immunoSEQ multiplex PCR; TCRdb's copy has only in-frame clones and leaves some out. The sample shows about 100,000 clones, around 80% of them seen only once. The CDR3 has 16 amino acids. Of note for this clone: The antigen remains undetermined.

The origin of this receptor is a man in his thirties or forties in good health and CMV-seronegative. The chain combines TRBV21-1 with TRBJ2-1; the table's D call, TRBD2, has no DNA check behind it. TRBV21-1 is a recognized pseudogene. The sample taken for sequencing was PBMCs. DNA for the CDR3: TGTGCCAGCAGCCCCCACGGGCTAGCGGGGGGATGTGAGCAGTTCTTC. Its translation: CASSPHGLAGGCEQFF.